This T cell receptor (beta chain) originates from a study of T-cell memory formation after mild COVID-19 (dated by TCRdb to the early 2020s). Regarding the study in general: TCR sequence clusters from the two donors were largely donor specific. T-cell clones expanding and contracting after mild COVID-19 in two donors were tracked by longitudinal TCRalpha and TCRbeta repertoire sequencing. Two young, previously healthy adult volunteers, one female and one male, were included in the cohort.

Study-level results and caveats: SARS-CoV-2 specificity of the second-wave clones peaking on day 37 was not confirmed. Clones that contracted from day 15 to 85 showed balanced CD4/CD8 phenotypes, whereas a second wave of clones that expanded from day 15 to 37 leaned towards CD4+. The study included only a couple of mild cases, and larger cohorts that include severe cases with pre-infection samples were judged to be necessary. Some responding clones were detected in pre-infection memory, which suggested that pre-existing cross-reactive memory T cells had joined the SARS-CoV-2 response. Contracting CD4+ clones were located mainly in the CM and EM memory subsets, whereas CD8+ clones were found to be enriched in EMRA.

Ficoll-Paque density gradient centrifugation was the method used to isolate PBMCs. The sequencer was an Illumina NovaSeq 6000. cDNA libraries for TCRalpha and TCRbeta were prepared by 5'RACE using constant-segment primers, with sample barcodes and unique molecular identifiers added. RNA was extracted from every sample with Trizol reagent. Library amplification was performed in two PCR steps, and a second sample barcode and Illumina TruSeq adapters were introduced in the second step. The libraries were sequenced on an Illumina NovaSeq using 2 x 150 bp paired-end reads. As for the authors' bioinformatics: Reads were demultiplexed and collapsed into UMI-guided consensus sequences with migec v1.2.7. Using mixcr v2.1.11, UMI consensuses were aligned to TRA and TRB V and J templates and then assembled into clonotypes. A clonotype was counted as expanded or contracted only if both edgeR and NoisET called the change significant, with noise models trained on biological replicates. For edgeR calls, the thresholds were a false discovery rate-adjusted p below 0.01 and a log2 fold-change of 1. As an exploratory analysis of dynamics, max-normalized trajectories of the 1000 most abundant clonotypes were examined by PCA with hierarchical clustering. The CD4 or CD8 phenotype of responding clones was assigned using the separately sequenced CD4+ and CD8+ repertoires. TCRdb applied fastp at Q25 and MiXCR to the public reads, then kept only in-frame beta chains. Rows matching on CDR3 protein sequence are summarized as one entry with the most common DNA and genes. The V and J calls and clone size come from TCRdb's table, not from the authors' own analysis. The table for this sample lists 68,000 or so distinct CDR3 sequences; 15% to 20% of them were counted only once. The ten most abundant clones make up 31% of the sample.

This clonotype has at least ten counts. The antigen it binds to is not known. No quality values exist for individual bases; no much larger clone is one base distant. This TCR derives from an adult woman who had mild COVID-19 (a few samples of this study predate the infection). The sample titles of this study are shuffled in the database, so cell type and time point are left out; the donor was told from shared clones. Sequencing was done on a sample of PBMCs or a T cell subset sorted from them (not recorded which).

The CDR3 region: CASSFTDTQYF. DNA sequence: TGTGCCAGCAGCTTCACAGATACGCAGTATTTT. This receptor chain uses TRBV7-8 and TRBJ2-3, with the D gene too uncertain to name. Including the terminal cysteine and phenylalanine, the CDR3 comprises 11 residues. Just the 33-base CDR3 DNA is kept, in frame starting at base 1. CDR1 and CDR2, per the germline V gene, are SGHVS and FQNEAQ. The trim is 3 bases for V and 2 bases for J, with a gap of 0 bases between the germline ends.